The 10 T cell receptor beta chains listed next were all sequenced from one sample in a study of cytomegalovirus exposure and HLA in healthy donors. The PCR was carried out with 60 Vbeta primers and 13 Jbeta primers. Assay: immunoSEQ multiplex PCR; the TCRdb copy retains only in-frame clones and omits some. Among 95,000 to 150,000 clones listed, around 75% were seen once. Sequencing input: PBMCs. These receptors were taken from a man aged 25 to 40 in good health and CMV-seronegative.

The chain has TRBV27 and TRBJ2-7; a possible D gene is TRBD2 (5 bases). Per germline, CDR1 MNHEY and CDR2 SMNVEV (reference sequence). There are 16 residues in the CDR3. V lost 3 bases to trimming and J lost 1 base, with 16 bases between them. CDR3 bases: TGTGCCAGCAGTTTTCAGCCGGGGTCGATATCCTACGAGCAGTACTTC. Translation gives CASSFQPGSISYEQYF.

The CDR3: CASSLSVGAVTEAFF. In DNA form, the CDR3 reads TGTGCCAGCAGTTTATCGGTGGGGGCGGTCACTGAAGCTTTCTTT. This sequence joins TRBV28 and TRBJ1-1, with TRBD1 as a possible D gene (6 bases). Trimming pared 1 base from V and 4 bases from J, leaving 13 bases between. CDR1 is MDHEN, CDR2 SYDVKM, per germline. The CDR3 sequence is 15 residues long. Full variable domain (rest looked up from reference TRBV28 and TRBJ1-1): DVKVTQSSRYLVKRTGEKVFLECVQDMDHENMFWYRQDPGLGLRLIYFSYDVKMKEKGDIPEGYSVSREKKERFSLILESASTNQTSMYLCASSLSVGAVTEAFFGQGTRLTVV.

This clone turned up a few times. This chain connects TRBV4-3 to TRBJ2-7; D perhaps matches TRBD2 (5 bases). Trimming shortened V by 0 bases and J by 6 bases, and 15 bases separated the two germline ends. Germline CDR1 reads LGHNA; CDR2 reads YSLEER. The CDR3 is 15 amino acids. The CDR3 bases are TGCGCCAGCAGCCAAGACTTGCGCGGGTCCGGCGAGCAGTACTTC. Its translation is CASSQDLRGSGEQYF.

V gene TRBV6-5 combines with J gene TRBJ1-3; TRBD1 might be the D (5 bases). The CDR3 is made up of 15 amino acids. Trimming removed 6 bases from V and 3 bases from J, with 15 bases in between. Germline lookup yields CDR1 MNHEY and CDR2 SVGAGI. The CDR3 bases are TGTGCCAGCAGCCCCGGACAATTCTTTGGAAACACCATATATTTT. Protein: CASSPGQFFGNTIYF.

CDR3 sequence (DNA): TGTGCCAGCAGGAACACAGGGGCCGCGCAGTACTTC. Translated, it gives CASRNTGAAQYF. V and J are TRBV28 and TRBJ2-7, with 7 nucleotides matching TRBD1. The CDR3 length is 12 residues. The trim removed 6 bases at V and 9 bases at J, leaving 8 bases unmatched. CDR1 and CDR2 from the germline V gene are MDHEN and SYDVKM. Drawing the rest from reference TRBV28 and TRBJ2-7, the complete variable domain is DVKVTQSSRYLVKRTGEKVFLECVQDMDHENMFWYRQDPGLGLRLIYFSYDVKMKEKGDIPEGYSVSREKKERFSLILESASTNQTSMYLCASRNTGAAQYFGPGTRLTVT.

The gene calls are TRBV9 and TRBJ2-1; the D gene is possibly TRBD2 (5 bases). With 3 bases removed from V and 0 bases from J, the gap between germline ends came to 10 bases. Germline lookup yields CDR1 SGDLS and CDR2 YYNGEE. The CDR3 extends over 15 amino acids. The CDR3 region has the DNA TGTGCCAGCAGCGGACGGGATAGCTCCTACAATGAGCAGTTCTTC. Its protein is CASSGRDSSYNEQFF.

The chain couples TRBV9 to TRBJ1-4, with 7 bases matching TRBD1. The CDR3 runs to 14 residues. The V segment lost 3 bases and the J segment 11 bases; nucleotides outside the gene matches: 10. Germline CDR1 reads SGDLS; CDR2 reads YYNGEE. CDR3 protein: CASSDSRQGSKLFF. The CDR3 region has the DNA TGTGCCAGCAGCGACAGTCGACAGGGTAGCAAACTGTTTTTT.

This sequence joins TRBV2 and TRBJ1-5; 7 bases match TRBD1. Trimming removed 6 bases from V and 0 bases from J; junction bases left unmatched: 5. CDR1 SNHLY and CDR2 FYNNEI come from the germline V gene. The CDR3 runs 15 residues. The CDR3 loop is CASREQGTSNQPQHF. DNA of the CDR3: TGTGCCAGCAGGGAACAGGGGACTAGCAATCAGCCCCAGCATTTT.

This clone has a handful of counts. V and J are TRBV28 and TRBJ1-3; D is perhaps TRBD1 (6 bases). In germline, CDR1 is MDHEN, CDR2 SYDVKM. The CDR3 has 18 residues. V lost 4 bases to trimming and J lost 0 bases, with 19 bases between them. CDR3 amino acids: CASSSLTGWKPSGNTIYF. The CDR3 coding sequence is TGTGCCAGCAGTTCCCTCACAGGGTGGAAACCCTCTGGAAACACCATATATTTT. The full variable domain, with the rest looked up from reference TRBV28 and TRBJ1-3, is DVKVTQSSRYLVKRTGEKVFLECVQDMDHENMFWYRQDPGLGLRLIYFSYDVKMKEKGDIPEGYSVSREKKERFSLILESASTNQTSMYLCASSSLTGWKPSGNTIYFGEGSWLTVV.

The rearrangement joins TRBV7-9 to TRBJ2-5; 7 bases match TRBD2. J was trimmed by 5 bases and V by 7 bases; bases with no gene match: 10. From germline, CDR1 is SEHNR and CDR2 FQNEAQ (reference sequence). This CDR3 has 14 residues. CDR3 region: CASTLAGELETQYF. CDR3 DNA sequence: TGTGCCAGCACTCTGGCGGGGGAATTGGAGACCCAGTACTTC. Based on the CDR3 plus reference TRBV7-9 and TRBJ2-5, the full variable domain is DTGVSQNPRHKITKRGQNVTFRCDPISEHNRLYWYRQTLGQGPEFLTYFQNEAQLEKSRLLSDRFSAERPKGSFSTLEIQRTEQGDSAMYLCASTLAGELETQYFGPGTRLLVL.